This TCR beta chain comes out of a study of OX40 agonist ivuxolimab in advanced cancers. TCRdb keeps only in-frame clones here, not all; method: immunoSEQ multiplex PCR. The data contain tens of thousands of clones, approximately 84% of them seen just once; the ten biggest clones take up approximately 15%. The cohort excluded patients with autoimmune disease history or systemic immunosuppression. The germline gives CDR1 LGHNA, CDR2 YSLEER. This CDR3 comprises 18 residues. V shed 0 bases and J 2 bases; nucleotides not matched to a gene: 9. This TCR derives from an adult with an advanced solid tumor such as melanoma, head and neck, liver or kidney cancer. Here the sequenced sample was CD4+ or CD8+ T cells sorted from blood, taken in a trial of the OX40 agonist ivuxolimab. The rearrangement links TRBV4-3 to TRBJ2-3; 9 bases line up with TRBD2. The CDR3 nucleotides read TGCGCCAGCAGCCAAGATGAGTGGGTAGCGGGGGCCACAGATACGCAGTATTTT. Translated: CASSQDEWVAGATDTQYF.